One sample yielded the 3 T cell receptor beta chains listed below, sequenced in a study of OX40 agonist ivuxolimab in advanced cancers. Some clones are missing from TCRdb's copy, which holds only in-frame ones; the method was immunoSEQ multiplex PCR. Among about 23,000 clones listed, approximately 80% were seen once. The sequenced sample was CD4+ or CD8+ T cells sorted from blood, obtained in a trial of the OX40 agonist ivuxolimab. The source is an adult with an advanced solid tumor such as melanoma, head and neck, liver or kidney cancer.

The chain combines TRBV28 with TRBJ2-5, with TRBD2 identical over 7 bases. The CDR3 is 16 residues long. Germline CDR1 MDHEN, CDR2 SYDVKM. Trimming took 5 bases from V and 7 from J; bases not matched to a gene: 16. The CDR3 reads CASSTLAGRGRGTQYF. The CDR3 bases are TGTGCCAGCAGTACCCTTGCGGGGAGGGGCCGGGGGACCCAGTACTTC.

V usage is TRBV4-1 and J usage is TRBJ2-1; 14 bases line up with TRBD2. The CDR3 is 17 residues long. Germline V CDR1 and CDR2: MGHRA, YSYEKL. J gave up 10 bases and V 1 base, and 9 bases lay outside the gene matches. The CDR3 sequence is CASSQVRGTSGRGEQFF. The CDR3 DNA follows: TGCGCCAGCAGCCAAGTTAGGGGGACTAGCGGGAGAGGGGAGCAGTTCTTC.

The rearrangement links TRBV7-8 to TRBJ1-2; 8 nucleotides match TRBD1. This CDR3 has 14 amino acids. V gave up 1 base and J gave up 4 bases; unmatched junction bases: 2. In germline, CDR1 is SGHVS, CDR2 FQNEAQ. The CDR3 sequence: CASSLVGQGYGYTF. The CDR3 bases are TGTGCCAGCAGCTTAGTAGGACAGGGCTATGGCTACACCTTC.